This TCR beta chain was recorded in a study of tumor and adjacent non-tumor tissue in lung cancer. This CDR3 comprises 15 residues. Per germline, CDR1 SGHNT and CDR2 YYREEE (reference sequence). Germline trimming cut 3 bases from V and 8 bases from J; bases unmatched to any gene: 10. This clonotype appeared a single time. Its antigen is not known. Regarding the study as a whole: Tumor TCR diversity, when higher, was linked to shorter survival. Normal lung showed higher cumulative top 100 clone frequency than tumor.

Three rounds of nested PCR, following a modified ARM-PCR protocol, produced the TCRbeta library. TCRdb reprocessed the multiplex PCR reads via MiXCR and lists one record per CDR3 protein. This table holds 220,000 or so distinct CDR3 sequences, 71% found once. The template was RNA from unsorted bulk tissue. The rearrangement uses TRBV5-4 and TRBJ2-1; 8 nucleotides align to TRBD2. The TCR comes from a man between 60 and 70 years old with non-small cell lung cancer. The sequenced sample was lung tumor tissue. The CDR3 sequence is CASSSEAGARYEQFF. The DNA of the CDR3 is TGTGCCAGCAGCTCAGAAGCGGGAGCGAGGTATGAGCAGTTCTTC.